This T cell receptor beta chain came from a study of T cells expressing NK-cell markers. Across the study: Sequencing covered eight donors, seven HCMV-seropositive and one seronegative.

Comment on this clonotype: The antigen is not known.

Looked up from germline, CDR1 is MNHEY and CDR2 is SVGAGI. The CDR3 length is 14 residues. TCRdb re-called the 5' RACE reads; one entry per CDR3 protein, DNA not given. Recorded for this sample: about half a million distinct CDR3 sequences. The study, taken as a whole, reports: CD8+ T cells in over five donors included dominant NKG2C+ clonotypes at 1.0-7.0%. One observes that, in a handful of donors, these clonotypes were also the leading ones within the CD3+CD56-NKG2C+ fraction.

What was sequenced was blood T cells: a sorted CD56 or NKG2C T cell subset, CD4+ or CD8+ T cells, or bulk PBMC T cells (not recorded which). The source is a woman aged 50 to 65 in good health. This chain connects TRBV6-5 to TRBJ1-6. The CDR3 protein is CASSTRFSNSPLHF.